This T cell receptor beta chain was obtained from a study of CD8 T cells in ankylosing spondylitis. This clonotype occurred many times. No antigen is known for it. V was trimmed by 4 bases and J by 0 bases, leaving 7 bases between them. The CDR3 runs to 13 residues. Germline-derived CDR1 and CDR2 are MNHEY and SMNVEV (reference sequence). Findings and caveats of the study: Eight highly homologous variants made up a TCR beta motif, and this motif appeared characteristic of ankylosing spondylitis blood. Disease-linked clones were CD8+ and relatively rare in peripheral blood. In ankylosing spondylitis patients, matched synovial fluid reportedly showed significant enrichment of disease-linked clones.

TCRdb processed the 5' RACE reads anew with MiXCR; each CDR3 protein has one entry. The sample has roughly 150,000 distinct CDR3 sequences, roughly 10% seen once. Sequencing used blood, either unsorted or a sorted T cell fraction (not recorded which). This chain connects TRBV27 to TRBJ2-7, with D unclear. The receptor was isolated from a female donor with ankylosing spondylitis or in good health (not recorded which). The CDR3: CASSSPNSYEQYF. The CDR3 DNA reads as TGTGCCAGCAGTTCCCCCAACTCCTACGAGCAGTACTTC.